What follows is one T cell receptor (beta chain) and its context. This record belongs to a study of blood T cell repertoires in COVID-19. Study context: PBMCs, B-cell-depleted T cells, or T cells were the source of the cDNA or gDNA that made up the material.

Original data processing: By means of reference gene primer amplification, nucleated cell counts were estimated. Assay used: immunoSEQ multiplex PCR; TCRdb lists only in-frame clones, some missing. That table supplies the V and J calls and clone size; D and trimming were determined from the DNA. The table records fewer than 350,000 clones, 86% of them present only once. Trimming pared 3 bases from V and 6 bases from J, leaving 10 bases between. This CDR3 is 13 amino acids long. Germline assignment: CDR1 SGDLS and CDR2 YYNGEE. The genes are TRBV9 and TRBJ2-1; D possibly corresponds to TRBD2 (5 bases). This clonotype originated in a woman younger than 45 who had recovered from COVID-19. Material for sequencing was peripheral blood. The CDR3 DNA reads TGTGCCAGCAGCGCGGGCCGGGGCAATGAGCAGTTCTTC. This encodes CASSAGRGNEQFF.